Shown below are 2 T cell receptor beta chains from a single sample sequenced in a study of T-cell memory formation after mild COVID-19. From the 5' RACE reads, TCRdb called clonotypes with MiXCR, one entry per CDR3 protein. The top ten clones hold 12% of a sample with 450,000 to 700,000 distinct CDR3 sequences, more than 15% of them seen once. Material for sequencing was PBMCs or a T cell subset sorted from them (not recorded which). The receptors derive from an adult woman who had mild COVID-19 (a few samples of this study predate the infection). Cell type and time point are not known.

This clonotype was seen only a few times. The chain recombines TRBV12-3 or TRBV12-4 with TRBJ1-1; maybe TRBD1 (6 bases). V was trimmed by 6 bases and J by 4 bases, leaving 18 bases between them. The CDR3 is 15 amino acids. The CDR3 nucleotides are TGTGCCAGCAGACAAATGCAGGGGTGGAGCACTGAAGCTTTCTTT. Translating gives CASRQMQGWSTEAFF.

The genes are TRBV4-2 and TRBJ2-3; D uncertain. Between the trimmed V and J ends, which lost 3 bases and 6 bases, there was a span of 16 bases. In germline, CDR1 is LGHNA, CDR2 YNFKEQ. The CDR3 sequence is 15 residues long. CDR3 sequence (DNA): TGTGCCAGCAGCCATCAATTCAACCCGACTGATACGCAGTATTTT. It yields the protein CASSHQFNPTDTQYF.